The 4 T cell receptor beta chains presented below share a single source sample, sequenced in a study of blood T cell repertoires in COVID-19. Using immunoSEQ multiplex PCR, the repertoire was profiled, and TCRdb retains in-frame clones only, with some absent. This table has about 200,000 clones, roughly 86% appearing once. The sample was PBMCs or T cells enriched from blood (not recorded which). Receptors originate from a woman aged 25 to 39 with acute COVID-19.

The V gene is TRBV15, the J gene TRBJ1-5; a weak D match, TRBD1 (5 bases). With 0 bases removed from V and 5 bases from J, the gap between germline ends came to 14 bases. Per germline, CDR1 LNHNV and CDR2 YYDKDF (reference sequence). The CDR3 has 16 residues. The CDR3 coding sequence is TGTGCCACCAGCAGAGATTGGGCGCGGGGCGATCAGCCCCAGCATTTT. Translated: CATSRDWARGDQPQHF.

This clone was detected only a few times. The genes are TRBV9 and TRBJ2-6; the D gene is possibly TRBD1 (5 bases). Per the germline V gene, CDR1 is SGDLS and CDR2 is YYNGEE. The CDR3 is 15 residues long. V was trimmed by 2 bases and J by 0 bases, leaving 6 bases between them. For the CDR3, the DNA is TGTGCCAGCAGCGTTCAGGGCTCTGGGGCCAACGTCCTGACTTTC. This codes for CASSVQGSGANVLTF.

The V call is TRBV6-4, the J call TRBJ1-5; D is possibly TRBD1 (5 bases). The CDR3 loop spans 14 amino acids. V lost 3 bases and J 3 bases, leaving 9 bases between the germline ends. Germline V gives CDR1 MRHNA, CDR2 SNTAGT. DNA for the CDR3: TGTGCCAGCAGTGATGACAGCTCCAATCAGCCCCAGCATTTT. Amino acid sequence: CASSDDSSNQPQHF.

The rearrangement joins TRBV4-1 to TRBJ1-5, with a tentative D call TRBD1 (5 bases). The CDR3 runs to 13 residues. V gave up 4 bases and J gave up 7 bases, with 11 bases separating them. CDR1 and CDR2 from the germline V gene are MGHRA and YSYEKL. The CDR3 spells CASSPRGEQPQHF. In DNA form, the CDR3 reads TGCGCCAGCAGCCCAAGGGGTGAGCAGCCCCAGCATTTT.